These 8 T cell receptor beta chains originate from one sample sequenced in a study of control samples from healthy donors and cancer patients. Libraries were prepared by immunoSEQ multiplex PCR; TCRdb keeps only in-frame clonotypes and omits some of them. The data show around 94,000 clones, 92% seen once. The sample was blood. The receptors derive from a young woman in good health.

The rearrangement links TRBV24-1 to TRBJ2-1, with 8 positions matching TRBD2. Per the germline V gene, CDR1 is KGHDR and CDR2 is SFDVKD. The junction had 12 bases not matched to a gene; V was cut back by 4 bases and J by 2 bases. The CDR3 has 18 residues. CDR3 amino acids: CATSDPNWTSPTYNEQFF. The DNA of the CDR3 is TGTGCCACCAGTGACCCCAATTGGACTAGCCCGACCTACAATGAGCAGTTCTTC.

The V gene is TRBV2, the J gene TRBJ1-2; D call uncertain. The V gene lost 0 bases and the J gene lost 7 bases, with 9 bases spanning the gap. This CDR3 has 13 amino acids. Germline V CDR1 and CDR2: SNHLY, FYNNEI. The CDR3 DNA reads TGTGCCAGCAGTGAAGCCGGCTCCGGTGGCTACACCTTC. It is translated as CASSEAGSGGYTF.

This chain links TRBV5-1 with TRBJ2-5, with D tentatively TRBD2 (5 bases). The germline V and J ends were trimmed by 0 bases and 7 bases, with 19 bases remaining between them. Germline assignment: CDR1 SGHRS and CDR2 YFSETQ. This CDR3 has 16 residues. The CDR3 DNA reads TGCGCCAGCAGCTTGGACCTCAGGACTCCCTGGGGGACCCAGTACTTC. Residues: CASSLDLRTPWGTQYF.

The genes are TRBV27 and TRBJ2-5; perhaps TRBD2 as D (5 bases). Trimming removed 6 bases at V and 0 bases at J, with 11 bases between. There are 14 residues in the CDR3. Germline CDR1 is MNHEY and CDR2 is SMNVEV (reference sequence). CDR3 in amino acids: CASSQDSYQETQYF. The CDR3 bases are TGTGCCAGCAGCCAGGACTCTTACCAAGAGACCCAGTACTTC.

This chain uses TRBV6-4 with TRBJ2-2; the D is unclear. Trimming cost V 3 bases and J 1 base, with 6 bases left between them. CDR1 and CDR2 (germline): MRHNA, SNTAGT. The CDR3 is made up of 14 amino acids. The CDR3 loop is CASSEQLNTGELFF. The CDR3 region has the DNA TGTGCCAGCAGTGAGCAATTGAACACCGGGGAGCTGTTTTTT.

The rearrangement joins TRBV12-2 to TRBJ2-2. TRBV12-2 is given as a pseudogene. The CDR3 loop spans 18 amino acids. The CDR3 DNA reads TGTGCAAGTCGCTTACCAGTAATGAACTGGTCGAACACCGGGGAGCTGTTTTTT. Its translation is CASRLPVMNWSNTGELFF.

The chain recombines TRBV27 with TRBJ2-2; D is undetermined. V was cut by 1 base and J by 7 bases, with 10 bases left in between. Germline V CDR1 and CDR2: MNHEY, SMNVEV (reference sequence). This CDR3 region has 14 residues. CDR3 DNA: TGTGCCAGCAGTTTATTGCTGAACGGCGGGGAGCTGTTTTTT. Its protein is CASSLLLNGGELFF.

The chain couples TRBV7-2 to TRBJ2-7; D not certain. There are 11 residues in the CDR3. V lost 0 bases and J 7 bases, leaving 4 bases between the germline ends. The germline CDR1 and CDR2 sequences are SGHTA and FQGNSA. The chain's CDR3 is CASSLAWEQYF. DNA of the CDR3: TGTGCCAGCAGCTTAGCTTGGGAGCAGTACTTC.